The text below deals with one T cell receptor (beta chain). Its antigen is unknown. The CDR3 is 14 residues long. The V and J ends lost 1 base and 4 bases respectively, with 9 bases between them. Germline CDR1 reads MGHRA; CDR2 reads YSYEKL. This record belongs to a study of blood T cells in healthy people across ages. The authors ran a second PCR of 7 to 11 cycles using a sample-barcoded 5' primer and a J-beta primer mix. The yield of each sample was at least 2.5 million CDR3-containing paired-end reads. TCRdb itself ran the 5' RACE reads through MiXCR, one entry per CDR3 protein. The table records approximately 1.5 million distinct CDR3 sequences, 42% of them present only once. Study-wide results and caveats: Versus aged donors, long-lived donors had higher diversity and more naive CD4+ cells.

Drawing of peripheral blood yielded 7.5 to 10 milliliters from each donor. Sequencing input: blood. The receptor was isolated from a woman aged 18-29 years in good health. This chain links TRBV4-1 with TRBJ2-3, with a possible D match to TRBD1 (5 bases). The CDR3 is CASSQGAGPDTQYF. The CDR3 nucleotides are TGCGCCAGCAGCCAAGGGGCAGGGCCAGATACGCAGTATTTT.